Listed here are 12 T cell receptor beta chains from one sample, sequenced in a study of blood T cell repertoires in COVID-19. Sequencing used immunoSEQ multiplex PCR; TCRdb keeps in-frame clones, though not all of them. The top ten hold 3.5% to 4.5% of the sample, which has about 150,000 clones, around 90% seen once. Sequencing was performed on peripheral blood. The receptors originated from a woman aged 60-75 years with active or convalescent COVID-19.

The CDR3 DNA reads as TGTGCCAGCAGTGAGGCACAGGGGGCATTTGAGACCCAGTACTTC. It specifies CASSEAQGAFETQYF. The genes are TRBV6-1 and TRBJ2-5, with 9 bases lining up with TRBD1. The CDR3 is 15 residues long. The junction had 7 bases not matched to a gene; V was cut back by 3 bases and J by 5 bases. Germline values: CDR1 MNHNS, CDR2 SASEGT.

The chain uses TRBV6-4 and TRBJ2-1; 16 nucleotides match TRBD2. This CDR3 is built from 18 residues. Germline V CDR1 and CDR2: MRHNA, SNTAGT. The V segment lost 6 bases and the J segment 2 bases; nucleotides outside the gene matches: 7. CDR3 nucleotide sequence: TGTGCCAGCAGACCGGGACTAGCGGGGGGGCACCCCTACAATGAGCAGTTCTTC. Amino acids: CASRPGLAGGHPYNEQFF.

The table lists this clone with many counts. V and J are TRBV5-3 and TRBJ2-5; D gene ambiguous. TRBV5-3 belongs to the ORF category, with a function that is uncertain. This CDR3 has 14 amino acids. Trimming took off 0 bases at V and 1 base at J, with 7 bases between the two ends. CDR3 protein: CARSLVSVQETQYF. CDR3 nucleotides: TGTGCCAGAAGCTTGGTGTCCGTCCAAGAGACCCAGTACTTC.

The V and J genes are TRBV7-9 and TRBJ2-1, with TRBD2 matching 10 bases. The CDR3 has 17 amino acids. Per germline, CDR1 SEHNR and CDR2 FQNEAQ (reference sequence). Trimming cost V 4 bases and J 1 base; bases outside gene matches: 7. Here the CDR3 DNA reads TGTGCCAGCAGCTCCTTTTTTAGCGGGGGGTCCTACAATGAGCAGTTCTTC. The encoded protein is CASSSFFSGGSYNEQFF.

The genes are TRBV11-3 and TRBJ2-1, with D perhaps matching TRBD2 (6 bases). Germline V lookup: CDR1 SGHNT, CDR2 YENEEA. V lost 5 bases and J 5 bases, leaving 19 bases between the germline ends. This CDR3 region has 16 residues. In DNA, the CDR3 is TGTGCCAGCAGCCCCCCGGTTGTGGCGGGGCACAATGAGCAGTTCTTC. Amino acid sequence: CASSPPVVAGHNEQFF. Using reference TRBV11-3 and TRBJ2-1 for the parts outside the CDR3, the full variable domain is EAGVVQSPRYKIIEKKQPVAFWCNPISGHNTLYWYLQNLGQGPELLIRYENEEAVDDSQLPKDRFSAERLKGVDSTLKIQPAELGDSAVYLCASSPPVVAGHNEQFFGPGTRLTVL.

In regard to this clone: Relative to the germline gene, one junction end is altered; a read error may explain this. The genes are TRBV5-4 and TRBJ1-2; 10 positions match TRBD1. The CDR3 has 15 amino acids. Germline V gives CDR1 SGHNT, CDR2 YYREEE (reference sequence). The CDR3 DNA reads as TGTGCCAGCACCTTGACGGACAGGGGGAACTATGGCTACACCTTC. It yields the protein CASTLTDRGNYGYTF.

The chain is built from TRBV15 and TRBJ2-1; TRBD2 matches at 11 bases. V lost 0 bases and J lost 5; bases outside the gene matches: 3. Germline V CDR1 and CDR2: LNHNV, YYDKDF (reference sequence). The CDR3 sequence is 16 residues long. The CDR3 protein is CATSRDLAGGNNEQFF. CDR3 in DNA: TGTGCCACCAGCAGAGATCTAGCGGGGGGCAACAATGAGCAGTTCTTC.

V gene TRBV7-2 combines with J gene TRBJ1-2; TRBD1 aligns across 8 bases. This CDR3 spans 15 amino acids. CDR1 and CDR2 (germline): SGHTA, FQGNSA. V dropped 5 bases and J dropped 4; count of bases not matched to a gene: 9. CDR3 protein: CASSAVAGTGYGYTF. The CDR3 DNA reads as TGTGCCAGCAGCGCCGTTGCCGGGACAGGCTATGGCTACACCTTC.

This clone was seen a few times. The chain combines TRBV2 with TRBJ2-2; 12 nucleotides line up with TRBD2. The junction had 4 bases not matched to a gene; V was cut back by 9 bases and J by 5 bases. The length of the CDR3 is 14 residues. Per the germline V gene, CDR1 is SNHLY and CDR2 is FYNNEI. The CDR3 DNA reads TGTGCCAGTACTAGCGGGGGGCGTACCGGGGAGCTGTTTTTT. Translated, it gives CASTSGGRTGELFF.

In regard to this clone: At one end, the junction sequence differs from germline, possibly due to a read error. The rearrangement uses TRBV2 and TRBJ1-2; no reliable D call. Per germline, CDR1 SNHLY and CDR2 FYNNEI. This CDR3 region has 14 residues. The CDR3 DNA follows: TGTGCCAGCAGCGAAGGGCCGTCCGTCTATGGCTACACCTTC. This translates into CASSEGPSVYGYTF.

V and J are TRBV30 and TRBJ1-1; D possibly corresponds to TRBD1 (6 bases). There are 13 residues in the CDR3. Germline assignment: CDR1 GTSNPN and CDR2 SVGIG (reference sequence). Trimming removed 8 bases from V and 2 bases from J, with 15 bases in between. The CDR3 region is CAHEGGSNTEAFF. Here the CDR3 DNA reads TGTGCCCACGAGGGGGGGTCTAACACTGAAGCTTTCTTT.

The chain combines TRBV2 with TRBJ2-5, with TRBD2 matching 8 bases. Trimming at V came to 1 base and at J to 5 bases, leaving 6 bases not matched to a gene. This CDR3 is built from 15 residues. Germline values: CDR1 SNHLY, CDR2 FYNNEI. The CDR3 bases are TGTGCCAGCAGTGAAGATAACGGGGGGGCCGAGACCCAGTACTTC. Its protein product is CASSEDNGGAETQYF.